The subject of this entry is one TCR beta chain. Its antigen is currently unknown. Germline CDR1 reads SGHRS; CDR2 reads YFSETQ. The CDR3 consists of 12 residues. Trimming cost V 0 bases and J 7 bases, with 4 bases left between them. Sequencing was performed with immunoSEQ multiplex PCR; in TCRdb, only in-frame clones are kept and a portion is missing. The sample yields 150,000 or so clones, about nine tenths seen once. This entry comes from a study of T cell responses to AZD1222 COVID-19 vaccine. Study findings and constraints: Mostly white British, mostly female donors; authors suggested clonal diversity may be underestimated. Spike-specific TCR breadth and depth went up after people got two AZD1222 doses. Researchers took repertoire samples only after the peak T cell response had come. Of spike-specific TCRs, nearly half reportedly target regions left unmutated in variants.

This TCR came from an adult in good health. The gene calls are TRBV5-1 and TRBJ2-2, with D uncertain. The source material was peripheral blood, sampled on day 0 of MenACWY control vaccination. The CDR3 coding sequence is TGCGCCAGCAGCTTGGCTGGCGGGGAGCTGTTTTTT. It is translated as CASSLAGGELFF. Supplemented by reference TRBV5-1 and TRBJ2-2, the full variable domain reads KAGVTQTPRYLIKTRGQQVTLSCSPISGHRSVSWYQQTPGQGLQFLFEYFSETQRNKGNFPGRFSGRQFSNSRSEMNVSTLELGDSALYLCASSLAGGELFFGEGSRLTVL.